The rows below give T cell receptor beta chains drawn from one sample of a study of CD4 T cells in relation to SARS-CoV-2 and coronaviruses. Sequencing used immunoSEQ multiplex PCR; TCRdb keeps in-frame clones, though not all of them. The top ten hold roughly 18% of the sample, which has some 11,000 clones, approximately 69% seen once. What these receptors recognize is not known. Sequencing was carried out using CD4+ T cells from PBMCs, cultured in vitro. The origin of the receptors is a human donor in good health. Both conserved end residues are part of each CDR3. The D gene is left open where the match is weak. The size entry is marked missing in some rows and otherwise reads once, few, many or a size class.

V	size	J	D	CDR3	DNA
TRBV5-1	-	TRBJ1-2	-	CASSDTGSGYTF	TGCGCCAGCAGCGATACAGGGTCTGGCTACACCTTC
TRBV18	-	TRBJ2-7	TRBD2	CASSPGAGENEQYF	TGTGCCAGCTCACCTGGAGCGGGAGAAAACGAGCAGTACTTC
TRBV7-8	-	TRBJ2-1	TRBD2	CASSQTRLANSGEQFF	TGTGCCAGCAGCCAGACGAGACTAGCGAATTCGGGTGAGCAGTTCTTC
TRBV4-3	-	TRBJ1-2	-	CASSQDNRDYGYTF	TGCGCCAGCAGCCAAGATAACAGGGACTATGGCTACACCTTC
TRBV4-3	-	TRBJ1-6	-	CASSQDLRESPLHF	TGCGCCAGCAGCCAAGATTTACGGGAATCACCCCTCCACTTT
TRBV4-3	-	TRBJ1-1	-	CASSQEVRVGKAFF	TGCGCCAGCAGCCAAGAGGTAAGGGTCGGTAAAGCTTTCTTT
TRBV3-1/TRBV3-2	-	TRBJ1-2	-	CASSQVSGVDGYTF	TGTGCCAGCAGCCAAGTGTCTGGGGTAGATGGCTACACCTTC
TRBV7-9	few	TRBJ1-3	-	CASSSDRRNTIYF	TGTGCCAGCAGTTCTGACCGGCGGAACACCATATATTTT
TRBV9	-	TRBJ1-5	-	CASSVALNQPQHF	TGTGCCAGCAGCGTAGCCCTAAATCAGCCCCAGCATTTT
TRBV5-4	-	TRBJ1-3	-	CASSEGPKPGGNTIYF	TGTGCCAGCAGCGAGGGACCCAAACCGGGAGGAAACACCATATATTTT
TRBV3-1/TRBV3-2	-	TRBJ1-4	-	CASSHQPSQEKLFF	TGTGCCAGCAGCCACCAACCCTCTCAGGAAAAACTGTTTTTT
TRBV3-1/TRBV3-2	few	TRBJ2-5	TRBD1	CASSQRGLQETQYF	TGTGCCAGCAGCCAAAGGGGGCTCCAAGAGACCCAGTACTTC
TRBV19	-	TRBJ1-3	-	CASRPSRSGNTIYF	TGTGCCAGTAGACCATCCCGCTCTGGAAACACCATATATTTT
TRBV6-4	-	TRBJ2-5	-	CASSDWCKDQETQYF	TGTGCCAGCAGTGATTGGTGTAAAGATCAAGAGACCCAGTACTTC
TRBV6-5	-	TRBJ2-5	-	CASSLTREETQYF	TGTGCCAGCAGCCTGACACGGGAGGAGACCCAGTACTTC
TRBV11-2	-	TRBJ2-3	TRBD2	CASTYIVASGRTDTQYF	TGTGCCAGCACCTACATAGTCGCTAGCGGGAGAACAGATACGCAGTATTTT
TRBV19	-	TRBJ2-3	TRBD2	CASRPTSGITDTQYF	TGTGCCAGTAGGCCGACTAGCGGGATCACAGATACGCAGTATTTT
TRBV11-3	-	TRBJ2-2	-	CASSLDRGLAGELFF	TGTGCCAGCAGCTTAGATCGAGGGTTGGCCGGGGAGCTGTTTTTT
TRBV3-1/TRBV3-2	-	TRBJ1-1	-	CASSHRGSGAFF	TGTGCCAGCAGCCACAGGGGTAGCGGAGCTTTCTTT
TRBV6-5	few	TRBJ1-1	-	CASSYGGGAYTEAFF	TGTGCCAGCAGTTACGGCGGGGGGGCGTACACTGAAGCTTTCTTT
TRBV6-5	once	TRBJ2-1	-	CASSSLAVSSYNEQFF	TGTGCCAGCAGTTCCTTAGCGGTCAGCTCCTACAATGAGCAGTTCTTC
TRBV7-2	few	TRBJ1-1	-	CASSLGHGTEAFF	TGTGCCAGCAGCTTAGGTCACGGTACTGAAGCTTTCTTT
TRBV7-3	-	TRBJ2-3	TRBD2	CATGASGRGNTQYF	TGTGCCACAGGGGCTAGCGGGAGAGGGAATACGCAGTATTTT
TRBV6-2/TRBV6-3	-	TRBJ1-1	-	CASSNSMSTEAFF	TGTGCCAGCAGCAACAGCATGAGCACTGAAGCTTTCTTT
TRBV7-7	-	TRBJ2-3	-	CASSLSGTSTDTQYF	TGTGCTAGCAGCTTGAGTGGGACTTCCACAGATACGCAGTATTTT
TRBV7-2	once	TRBJ2-5	-	CASSSQGSAETQYF	TGTGCCAGCAGCTCACAGGGTTCCGCAGAGACCCAGTACTTC
TRBV4-3	-	TRBJ2-4	-	CASSQDWGMDIQYF	TGCGCCAGCAGCCAAGACTGGGGTATGGACATTCAGTACTTC
TRBV4-2	once	TRBJ2-1	TRBD2	CASSQEGTTSREQFF	TGTGCCAGCAGCCAAGAGGGGACTACCTCAAGGGAGCAGTTCTTC
TRBV5-1	-	TRBJ2-7	TRBD1	CASRQTGQPLLEQYF	TGCGCCAGCAGACAAACGGGACAGCCTTTACTTGAGCAGTACTTC
TRBV9	-	TRBJ1-2	-	CASSVGQVGGYTF	TGTGCCAGCAGCGTAGGGCAGGTTGGTGGCTACACCTTC
TRBV10-3	-	TRBJ2-2	-	CAISERHQGAGELFF	TGTGCCATCAGTGAACGGCACCAAGGGGCCGGGGAGCTGTTTTTT
TRBV7-2	-	TRBJ1-6	-	CASSFNLDSAPLHF	TGTGCCAGCAGCTTTAATCTAGACAGCGCACCCCTCCACTTT
TRBV11-2	once	TRBJ2-3	-	CASSLGPQSTDTQYF	TGTGCCAGCAGCTTAGGGCCACAGAGCACAGATACGCAGTATTTT
TRBV2	-	TRBJ2-7	TRBD2	CASSEGEGGREQYF	TGTGCCAGCAGTGAGGGGGAGGGCGGGAGGGAGCAGTACTTC
TRBV6-2/TRBV6-3	-	TRBJ2-5	TRBD2	CASSRSGGQETQYF	TGTGCCAGCAGTAGGAGCGGGGGACAAGAGACCCAGTACTTC
TRBV6-9	-	TRBJ2-3	TRBD1	CASSSPGQLTDTQYF	TGTGCCAGCAGTTCCCCGGGACAGCTAACAGATACGCAGTATTTT
TRBV7-2	-	TRBJ1-3	-	CASSSLGNSGNTIYF	TGTGCCAGCAGCTCCCTGGGGAACTCTGGAAACACCATATATTTT
TRBV2	few	TRBJ2-7	-	CASAKQVHEQYF	TGTGCCAGCGCAAAACAAGTCCACGAGCAGTACTTC
TRBV19	-	TRBJ1-5	-	CASSLPISNQPQHF	TGTGCCAGTAGTTTACCAATAAGCAATCAGCCCCAGCATTTT
TRBV2	-	TRBJ1-5	TRBD1	CASKGGTDFSPQHF	TGTGCCAGCAAGGGGGGGACAGACTTTAGTCCCCAGCATTTT
TRBV12-2	-	TRBJ1-2	-	CASRLQGQGAYGYTF	TGTGCAAGTCGCTTACAGGGACAGGGGGCCTATGGCTACACCTTC
TRBV7-9	once	TRBJ1-4	-	CASSFGTSTNEKLFF	TGTGCCAGCAGTTTCGGGACATCAACTAATGAAAAACTGTTTTTT
TRBV2	-	TRBJ2-1	TRBD2	CASSVMMTSAGNEQFF	TGTGCCAGCAGTGTGATGATGACTAGCGCGGGTAATGAGCAGTTCTTC